This note documents a single TCR beta chain sequence. The target antigen is unknown. The data belong to a study of beta chain features in type 1 diabetes. Study results and limitations: Shorter TCRB CDR3s, moderately but significantly so, were found in Type 1 diabetes patients in all four CD4+ subsets. PCR could preferentially amplify shorter templates, alike in patients and controls. When cDNA is sequenced, cells with high TCR expression could be over-represented.

cDNA synthesis used the whole RNA isolate, giving expressed TCRB sequences. Some clones are missing from TCRdb's copy, which holds only in-frame ones; the method was immunoSEQ multiplex PCR. The profile covers about 340,000 clones, with 7.5% to 9% appearing a single time and less than 0.5% taken by the ten largest. J gave up 6 bases and V 1 base, and 9 bases lay outside the gene matches. This CDR3 spans 16 amino acids. CDR1 is SGHRS and CDR2 is YFSETQ in the germline V gene. The source of this sequence is a woman under 30 in good health. The chain uses TRBV5-1 and TRBJ2-2; 7 positions match TRBD2. The sample taken for sequencing was central memory CD4+ T cells from blood. CDR3: CASSLTALARPGELFF. CDR3 sequence (DNA): TGCGCCAGCAGCTTGACTGCACTAGCGAGGCCCGGGGAGCTGTTTTTT.